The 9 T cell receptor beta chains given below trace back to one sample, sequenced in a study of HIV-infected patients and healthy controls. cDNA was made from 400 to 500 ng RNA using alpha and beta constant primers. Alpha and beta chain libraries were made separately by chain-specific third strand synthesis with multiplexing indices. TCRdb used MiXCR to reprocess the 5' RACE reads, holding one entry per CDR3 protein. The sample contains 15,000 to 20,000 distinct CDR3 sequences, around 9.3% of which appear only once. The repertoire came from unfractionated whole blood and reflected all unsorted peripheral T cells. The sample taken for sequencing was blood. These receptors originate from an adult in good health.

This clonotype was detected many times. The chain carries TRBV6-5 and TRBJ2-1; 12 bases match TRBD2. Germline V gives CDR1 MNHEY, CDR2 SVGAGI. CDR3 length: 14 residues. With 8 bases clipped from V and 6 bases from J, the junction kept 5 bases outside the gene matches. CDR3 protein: CASQTSGSFNEQFF. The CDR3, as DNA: TGTGCCAGCCAGACTAGCGGGAGCTTCAATGAGCAGTTCTTC.

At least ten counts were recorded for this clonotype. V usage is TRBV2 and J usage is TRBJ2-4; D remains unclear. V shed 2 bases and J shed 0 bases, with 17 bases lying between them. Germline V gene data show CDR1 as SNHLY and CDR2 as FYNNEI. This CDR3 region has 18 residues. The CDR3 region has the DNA TGTGCCAGCAGTGAAAACAGCCTTTCTACCCCAGCCAAAAACATTCAGTACTTC. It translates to CASSENSLSTPAKNIQYF.

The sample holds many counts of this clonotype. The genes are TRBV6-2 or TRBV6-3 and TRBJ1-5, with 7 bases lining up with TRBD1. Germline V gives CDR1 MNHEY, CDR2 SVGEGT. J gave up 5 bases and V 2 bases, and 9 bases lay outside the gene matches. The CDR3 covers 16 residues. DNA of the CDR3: TGTGCCAGCAGTTACCTCACTTTGACAGGGCATCAGCCCCAGCATTTT. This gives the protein CASSYLTLTGHQPQHF.

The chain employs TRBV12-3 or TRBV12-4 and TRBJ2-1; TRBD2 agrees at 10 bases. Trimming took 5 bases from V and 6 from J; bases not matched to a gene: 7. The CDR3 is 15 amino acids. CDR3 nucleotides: TGTGCCAGCAGTCCAGCGGGGGGGCTGCGCAATGAGCAGTTCTTC. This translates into CASSPAGGLRNEQFF.

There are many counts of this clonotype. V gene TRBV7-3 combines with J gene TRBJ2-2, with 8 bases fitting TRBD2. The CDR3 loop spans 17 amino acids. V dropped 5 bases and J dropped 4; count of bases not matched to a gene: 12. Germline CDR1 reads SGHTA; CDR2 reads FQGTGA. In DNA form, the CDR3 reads TGTGCCAGCAGCCCGGAAACGGGACTAGTTCGCACCGGGGAGCTGTTTTTT. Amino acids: CASSPETGLVRTGELFF.

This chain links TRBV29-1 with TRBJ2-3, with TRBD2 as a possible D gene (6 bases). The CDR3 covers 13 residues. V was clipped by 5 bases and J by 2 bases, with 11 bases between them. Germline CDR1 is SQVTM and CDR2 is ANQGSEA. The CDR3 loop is CSVTSSATDTQYF. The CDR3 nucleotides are TGCAGCGTTACCTCTAGCGCCACAGATACGCAGTATTTT.

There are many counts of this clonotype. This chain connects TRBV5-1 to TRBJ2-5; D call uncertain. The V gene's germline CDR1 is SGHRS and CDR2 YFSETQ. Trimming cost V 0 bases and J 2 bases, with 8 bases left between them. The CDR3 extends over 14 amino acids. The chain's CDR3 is CASSLAIRQETQYF. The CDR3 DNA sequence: TGCGCCAGCAGCTTGGCCATAAGACAAGAGACCCAGTACTTC.

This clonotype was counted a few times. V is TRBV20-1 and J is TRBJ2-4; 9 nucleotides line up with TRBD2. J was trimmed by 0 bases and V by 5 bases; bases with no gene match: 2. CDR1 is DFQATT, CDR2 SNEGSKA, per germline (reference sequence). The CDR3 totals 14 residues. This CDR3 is CSAPSGVAKNIQYF. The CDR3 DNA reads TGCAGTGCTCCTAGCGGGGTAGCCAAAAACATTCAGTACTTC.

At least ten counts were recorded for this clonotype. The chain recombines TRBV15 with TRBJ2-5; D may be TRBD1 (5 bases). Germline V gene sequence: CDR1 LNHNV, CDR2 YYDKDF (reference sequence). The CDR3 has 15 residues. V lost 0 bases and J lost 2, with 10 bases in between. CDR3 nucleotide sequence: TGTGCCACCAGCAGAGATCCGGACACACAAGAGACCCAGTACTTC. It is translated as CATSRDPDTQETQYF.